This T cell receptor (beta chain) derives from a study of cytomegalovirus exposure and HLA in healthy donors. General study results and limits: Later analysis placed DRB1 highest and HLA-C lowest in TCR association rates, which differed by HLA locus.

Worth noting for this clone: Its antigen remains unknown.

Primers for the PCR totalled 60 Vbeta and 13 Jbeta. Using immunoSEQ multiplex PCR, the repertoire was profiled, and TCRdb retains in-frame clones only, with some absent. The sample has roughly 150,000 clones; about 8.9% are singletons. The germline V gene has CDR1 SGHTA and CDR2 FQGNSA. The CDR3 is 14 amino acids. V gave up 7 bases and J gave up 0 bases, with 13 bases separating them. The receptor's source is a middle-aged man in good health and CMV-seronegative. The material sequenced was PBMCs. This sequence joins TRBV7-2 and TRBJ2-7; D perhaps matches TRBD2 (5 bases). CDR3 in amino acids: CASIPPGYSYEQYF. CDR3 coding DNA: TGTGCCAGCATCCCCCCGGGGTACTCCTACGAGCAGTACTTC.